This TCR beta chain comes out of a study of T cell responses to AZD1222 COVID-19 vaccine. To note about this clone: Its antigen remains unknown.

Looked up from germline, CDR1 is MDHEN and CDR2 is SYDVKM. The CDR3 contains 16 residues. Trimming took off 5 bases at V and 7 bases at J, with 22 bases between the two ends. Study-level points and caveats: The CD4 TCRs associated with vaccination extended across spike and predominated at 160-218 and 743-854. Repertoires were collected only later (after the peak T cell response had occurred). Spike-specific TCR breadth and depth both grew after two AZD1222 doses.

The data were produced by immunoSEQ multiplex PCR, yet TCRdb's version contains in-frame clones alone and is incomplete. The data hold under 100,000 clones, with roughly 90% observed a single time. This specimen consisted of peripheral blood, obtained on day 0 of AZD1222 vaccination. The rearrangement joins TRBV28 to TRBJ2-3; TRBD2 is a possible D gene (6 bases). The receptor was derived from an adult in good health. The CDR3 sequence: CASSGGEARGRNTQYF. In DNA, the CDR3 is TGTGCCAGCAGTGGGGGTGAGGCTCGGGGGAGGAATACGCAGTATTTT. Complete variable domain (other parts from reference TRBV28 and TRBJ2-3): DVKVTQSSRYLVKRTGEKVFLECVQDMDHENMFWYRQDPGLGLRLIYFSYDVKMKEKGDIPEGYSVSREKKERFSLILESASTNQTSMYLCASSGGEARGRNTQYFGPGTRLTVL.